The rows below give T cell receptor beta chains drawn from one sample of a study of blood T cell repertoires in COVID-19. Repertoires were generated with immunoSEQ multiplex PCR, while TCRdb's copy carries only in-frame clones and drops some. The table records 130,000 or so clones, around nine tenths of them present only once. Sequenced material: peripheral blood. The receptors shown here come from a man aged 55 to 69 with active or convalescent COVID-19. Each CDR3 is given with its conserved first and last residue. The D gene is left open where the match is weak. Clone size is given for some rows only: seen once, a few or many times, or a class if the clone is expanded.

CDR3	DNA	size	J	D	V
CASSRNNQPQHF	TGTGCCAGCAGCCGTAACAATCAGCCCCAGCATTTT	.	TRBJ1-5	.	TRBV6-2/TRBV6-3
CASSVATGGYNEQFF	TGTGCCAGCAGCGTAGCTACTGGGGGGTACAATGAGCAGTTCTTC	once	TRBJ2-1	.	TRBV9
CASRLTGNLLEPQHF	TGTGCCAGCAGACTTACAGGGAATCTTTTGGAGCCCCAGCATTTT	.	TRBJ1-5	.	TRBV6-5
CASGARSGVGETQYF	TGTGCTAGTGGGGCCCGATCAGGGGTGGGAGAGACCCAGTACTTC	once	TRBJ2-5	.	TRBV12-5
CASSSSGISETQYF	TGTGCCAGCAGTTCCAGCGGGATATCAGAGACCCAGTACTTC	.	TRBJ2-5	TRBD2	TRBV28
CASSSLSGANVLTF	TGTGCCAGCAGTTCCCTCTCTGGGGCCAACGTCCTGACTTTC	few	TRBJ2-6	.	TRBV27
CASSQDRGGTDTQYF	TGCGCCAGCAGCCAGGACAGGGGGGGCACAGATACGCAGTATTTT	.	TRBJ2-3	TRBD1	TRBV4-3
CATRETTGGNQPQHF	TGTGCCACCAGGGAGACGACAGGGGGTAATCAGCCCCAGCATTTT	.	TRBJ1-5	TRBD1	TRBV15
CASDGQGNTEAFF	TGTGCCAGCGATGGACAGGGAAACACTGAAGCTTTCTTT	.	TRBJ1-1	TRBD1	TRBV25-1
CASRRPDRLNTEAFF	TGTGCCAGCAGGCGACCCGACAGACTGAACACTGAAGCTTTCTTT	.	TRBJ1-1	.	TRBV28
CASSFPSGRTDTQYF	TGTGCCAGCAGCTTTCCTAGCGGGAGGACAGATACGCAGTATTTT	.	TRBJ2-3	TRBD2	TRBV7-9
CASSPSGRAGAETQYF	TGTGCCAGCAGTCCTAGCGGGAGGGCTGGGGCCGAGACCCAGTACTTC	.	TRBJ2-5	TRBD2	TRBV27
CASCRWGVQETQYF	TGTGCCAGCTGTCGGTGGGGGGTCCAAGAGACCCAGTACTTC	once	TRBJ2-5	.	TRBV2
CASSQWSQVPAGTGDTDTQYF	TGCGCCAGCAGTCAATGGAGTCAGGTCCCCGCAGGGACAGGGGACACAGATACGCAGTATTTT	.	TRBJ2-3	TRBD1	TRBV23-1
CASSTPAATDTQYF	TGTGCCAGCAGTACCCCTGCCGCGACAGATACGCAGTATTTT	.	TRBJ2-3	.	TRBV2
CASSLEGRGVNQPQHF	TGTGCCAGCAGCTTAGAAGGCAGGGGAGTCAATCAGCCCCAGCATTTT	.	TRBJ1-5	.	TRBV7-2
CASTVDRGGNEQFF	TGTGCCAGCACCGTCGACAGGGGTGGCAATGAGCAGTTCTTC	.	TRBJ2-1	TRBD1	TRBV27
CASSLVARTPGYTF	TGTGCCAGCAGCTTAGTTGCACGAACACCTGGCTACACCTTC	.	TRBJ1-2	.	TRBV7-9
CASSHPTSGKGEQFF	TGCGCCAGCAGCCACCCGACTAGCGGGAAAGGTGAGCAGTTCTTC	.	TRBJ2-1	TRBD2	TRBV4-1
CSAQGNTGELFF	TGCAGCGCACAGGGGAACACCGGGGAGCTGTTTTTT	.	TRBJ2-2	.	TRBV29-1
CASSLAGNGELFF	TGTGCCAGCAGCTTAGCGGGTAACGGGGAGCTGTTTTTT	once	TRBJ2-2	.	TRBV11-2
CASSQEPGRASREQFF	TGCGCCAGCAGCCAAGAGCCCGGGAGAGCTTCCCGTGAGCAGTTCTTC	.	TRBJ2-1	.	TRBV4-1
CASSLGTSGRNTQYF	TGTGCCAGCAGTTTAGGCACTAGCGGGAGGAATACGCAGTATTTT	.	TRBJ2-3	TRBD2	TRBV28
CASSPGRTGGKETQYF	TGTGCTAGCAGCCCTGGTCGGACAGGGGGGAAGGAGACCCAGTACTTC	.	TRBJ2-5	TRBD1	TRBV7-7
CASSQNDGSGSEFF	TGTGCCAGTAGTCAAAATGACGGTAGCGGGAGTGAGTTCTTC	few	TRBJ2-1	TRBD2	TRBV19
CASSPYGSQETQYF	TGTGCCAGCAGCCCCTACGGTTCCCAAGAGACCCAGTACTTC	.	TRBJ2-5	.	TRBV7-3
CASRSFVGLAGVVTQYF	TGTGCCAGCAGGTCATTTGTCGGGCTAGCGGGAGTTGTGACCCAGTACTTC	.	TRBJ2-5	TRBD2	TRBV7-2
CASSSVRQGFEQYF	TGTGCCAGCAGCTCCGTACGACAGGGGTTCGAGCAGTACTTC	.	TRBJ2-7	TRBD1	TRBV11-2
CAIRGTGEAYGYTF	TGTGCCATCAGGGGGACAGGGGAGGCCTATGGCTACACCTTC	.	TRBJ1-2	TRBD1	TRBV10-3
CASSSSGTPNTEAFF	TGTGCCAGCAGTTCTTCCGGGACACCGAACACTGAAGCTTTCTTT	.	TRBJ1-1	.	TRBV27
CSASRDTYGYTF	TGCAGTGCTAGTAGGGACACTTATGGCTACACCTTC	.	TRBJ1-2	.	TRBV20-1
CASSWGRGLYEQYF	TGTGCCAGCAGCTGGGGCAGGGGGCTTTACGAGCAGTACTTC	.	TRBJ2-7	TRBD1	TRBV5-5
CASSLGFSSYEQYF	TGTGCCAGCAGCTTAGGGTTTAGCTCCTACGAGCAGTACTTC	few	TRBJ2-7	.	TRBV7-2
CASSPQGPGELFF	TGTGCCAGCTCACCTCAGGGTCCCGGGGAGCTGTTTTTT	.	TRBJ2-2	.	TRBV18
CASSQEGRSPSTDTQYF	TGCGCCAGCAGCCAGGAGGGGCGGAGCCCCAGCACAGATACGCAGTATTTT	.	TRBJ2-3	.	TRBV4-3
CASSIDGRRDTQYF	TGTGCCAGTAGTATAGATGGCAGGCGAGATACGCAGTATTTT	.	TRBJ2-3	.	TRBV19
CASSRGGVAGRETQYF	TGTGCCAGCAGCCGGGGGGGCGTAGCGGGAAGAGAGACCCAGTACTTC	.	TRBJ2-5	TRBD2	TRBV5-4
CASSTLYREPNYGYTF	TGTGCCAGCAGCACCCTTTACAGGGAGCCTAACTATGGCTACACCTTC	.	TRBJ1-2	.	TRBV5-4
CASSESKTGLGETQYF	TGCGCCAGCAGTGAGTCGAAGACAGGTCTGGGGGAGACCCAGTACTTC	.	TRBJ2-5	.	TRBV10-1
CASSPRRGTGGPYEQYF	TGTGCCAGCAGCCCGCGTCGTGGGACAGGGGGACCCTACGAGCAGTACTTC	once	TRBJ2-7	TRBD1	TRBV7-9
CASSKTSGARYF	TGCGCCAGCAGCAAGACTAGCGGGGCCAGGTATTTT	.	TRBJ2-3	TRBD2	TRBV5-1
CASSFTGQGANYGYTF	TGTGCCAGCAGCTTTACGGGACAGGGGGCGAACTATGGCTACACCTTC	.	TRBJ1-2	TRBD1	TRBV5-4
CASSLRGDRSSYNEQFF	TGTGCCAGCAGCTTAAGGGGGGACAGGAGCTCCTACAATGAGCAGTTCTTC	.	TRBJ2-1	TRBD1	TRBV7-8
CASSLGHGVSGETQYF	TGCGCCAGCAGCTTGGGCCACGGTGTGAGCGGAGAGACCCAGTACTTC	.	TRBJ2-5	.	TRBV5-1
CSAPYGYTF	TGCAGTGCTCCTTATGGCTACACCTTC	.	TRBJ1-2	.	TRBV20-1
CASSQVRESNQPQHF	TGCGCCAGCAGCCAAGTTAGGGAGAGCAATCAGCCCCAGCATTTT	.	TRBJ1-5	.	TRBV4-3
CASSYARGLLNYGYTF	TGTGCCAGCAGTTATGCCAGGGGGCTTCTTAACTATGGCTACACCTTC	once	TRBJ1-2	TRBD1	TRBV6-5
CASSQRDRGSTDTQYF	TGCGCCAGCAGCCAGAGAGACAGGGGCAGCACAGATACGCAGTATTTT	.	TRBJ2-3	TRBD1	TRBV4-1
CASRLDRARTEAFF	TGCGCCAGCCGACTTGACAGGGCTAGAACTGAAGCTTTCTTT	.	TRBJ1-1	TRBD1	TRBV5-1
CASRGGSTTNEKLFF	TGTGCCAGCAGGGGGGGGAGCACAACTAATGAAAAACTGTTTTTT	.	TRBJ1-4	.	TRBV2
CASSVSGASYNEQFF	TGTGCCAGCAGCGTTAGCGGGGCAAGTTACAATGAGCAGTTCTTC	.	TRBJ2-1	TRBD2	TRBV7-2
CASSSTSGPSYEQYF	TGTGCCAGCAGCAGTACTAGCGGACCGTCCTACGAGCAGTACTTC	once	TRBJ2-7	TRBD2	TRBV3-1/TRBV3-2
CASSFNIQETQYF	TGTGCCAGCAGCTTTAATATACAAGAGACCCAGTACTTC	.	TRBJ2-5	.	TRBV7-2